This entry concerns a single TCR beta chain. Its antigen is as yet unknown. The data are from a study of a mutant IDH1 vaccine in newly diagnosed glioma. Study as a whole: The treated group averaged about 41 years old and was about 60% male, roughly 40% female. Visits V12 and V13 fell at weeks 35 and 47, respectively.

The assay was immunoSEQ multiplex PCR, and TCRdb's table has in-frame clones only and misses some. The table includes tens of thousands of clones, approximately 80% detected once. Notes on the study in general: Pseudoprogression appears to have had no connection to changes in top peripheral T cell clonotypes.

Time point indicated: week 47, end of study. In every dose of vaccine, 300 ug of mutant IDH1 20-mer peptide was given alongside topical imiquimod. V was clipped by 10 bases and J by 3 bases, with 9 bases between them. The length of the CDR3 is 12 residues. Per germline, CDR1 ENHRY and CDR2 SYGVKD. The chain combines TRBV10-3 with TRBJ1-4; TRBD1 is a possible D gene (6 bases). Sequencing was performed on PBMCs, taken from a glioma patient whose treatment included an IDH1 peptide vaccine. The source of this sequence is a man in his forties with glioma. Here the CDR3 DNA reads TGTGCCACGGAGGGGGCTAATGAAAAACTGTTTTTT. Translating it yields CATEGANEKLFF.